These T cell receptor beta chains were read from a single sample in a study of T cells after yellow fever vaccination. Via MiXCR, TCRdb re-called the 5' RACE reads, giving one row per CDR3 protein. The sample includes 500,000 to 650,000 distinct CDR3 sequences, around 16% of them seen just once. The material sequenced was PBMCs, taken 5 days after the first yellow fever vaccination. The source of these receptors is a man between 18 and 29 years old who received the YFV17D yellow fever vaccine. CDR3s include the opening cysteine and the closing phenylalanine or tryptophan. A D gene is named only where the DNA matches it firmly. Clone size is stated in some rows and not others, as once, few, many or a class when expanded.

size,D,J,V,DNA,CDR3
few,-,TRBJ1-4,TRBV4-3,TGCGCCAGCAGCCAACTAGACGCAGGGATGGAGGAAAAACTGTTTTTT,CASSQLDAGMEEKLFF
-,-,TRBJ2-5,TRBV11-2,TGTGCCAGCAGCTTAGATCGGAGGGGAGGGACCCAGTACTTC,CASSLDRRGGTQYF
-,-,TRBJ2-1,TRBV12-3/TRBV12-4,TGTGCCAGCAGGGCTAACCTAGACAGTTGGCCCATTTTC,CASRANLDSWPIF
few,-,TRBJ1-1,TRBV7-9,TGTGCCAGCAGCTTAGGAACAGGAGAGTCTGGCACTGAAGCTTTCTTT,CASSLGTGESGTEAFF
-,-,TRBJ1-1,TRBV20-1,TGCAGTGCTAGAGCGGAGGGGGGAGGAGGCACTGAAGCTTTCTTT,CSARAEGGGGTEAFF
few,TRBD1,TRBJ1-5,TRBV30,TGTGCCTGGGACAGGGATCATCAGCCCCAGCATTTT,CAWDRDHQPQHF
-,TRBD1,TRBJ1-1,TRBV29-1,TGCAGCGGGGGACAGGGGGAAGCTTTCTTT,CSGGQGEAFF
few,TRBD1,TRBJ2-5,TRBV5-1,TGCGCCAGCAGCTCCGGGACAGTGGGTGAGACCCAGTACTTC,CASSSGTVGETQYF
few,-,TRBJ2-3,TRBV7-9,TGTGCCAGCAGCTTCCCGAGGGGGACTAGCACAGATACGCAGTATTTT,CASSFPRGTSTDTQYF
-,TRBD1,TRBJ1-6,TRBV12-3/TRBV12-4,TGTGCCAGCAACGCGGGACAGGGGGTTTCACCCCTCCACTTT,CASNAGQGVSPLHF
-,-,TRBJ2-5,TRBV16,TGTGCCAGCAGCCAAAGTCAGGCCAAAGAGACCCAGTACTTC,CASSQSQAKETQYF
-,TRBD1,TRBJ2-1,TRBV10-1,TGCGCCACCTCTAAGGTCGGGACAGGCTACAATGAGCAGTTCTTC,CATSKVGTGYNEQFF
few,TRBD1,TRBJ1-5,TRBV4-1,TGCGCCAGCAGCCAAGTGACAGGGGATAGTCAGCCCCAGCATTTT,CASSQVTGDSQPQHF
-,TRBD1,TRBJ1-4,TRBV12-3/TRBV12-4,TGTGCCAGCAGTATTGGGACAGCTGATGAAAAACTGTTTTTT,CASSIGTADEKLFF
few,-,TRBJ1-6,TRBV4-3,TGCGCCAGCAGCCAAGGCCTTAACGATTCACCCCTCCACTTT,CASSQGLNDSPLHF
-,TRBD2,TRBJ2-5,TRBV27,TGTGCCAGCAGCCCACGCCGGGGGGGGACCGAGACCCAGTACTTC,CASSPRRGGTETQYF
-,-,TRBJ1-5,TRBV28,TGTGCCAGCATCGACAGATTCAATCAGCCCCAGCATTTT,CASIDRFNQPQHF
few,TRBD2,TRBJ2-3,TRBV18,TGTGCCAGCTCACCTCTAAGCGGGGCGACCACAGATACGCAGTATTTT,CASSPLSGATTDTQYF
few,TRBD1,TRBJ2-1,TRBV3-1,TGTGCCAGCAGCCAAGATTACGGGACAGGGGGGGAGCAGTTCTTC,CASSQDYGTGGEQFF
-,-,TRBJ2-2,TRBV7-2,TGTGCCAGCAGCTTAGTTCCGGGAAACACCGGGGAGCTGTTTTTT,CASSLVPGNTGELFF
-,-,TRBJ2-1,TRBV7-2,TGTGCCAGCAGCTTAGAACGTGGAAATGTAGAGCAGTTCTTC,CASSLERGNVEQFF
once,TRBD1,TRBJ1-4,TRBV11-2,TGTGCCAGCAGCCAAGGACAGGGACCTATCTTTGAAAAACTGTTTTTT,CASSQGQGPIFEKLFF
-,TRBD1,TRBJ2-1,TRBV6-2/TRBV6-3,TGTGCCAGCAGTTGGGGGGACAGGGATTACAATGAGCAGTTCTTC,CASSWGDRDYNEQFF
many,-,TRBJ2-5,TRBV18,TGTGCCAGCTCGTTCACTCAAGAGACCCAGTACTTC,CASSFTQETQYF
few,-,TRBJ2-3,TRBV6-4,TGTGCCAGCAGTGACGGCGGGTGGGGCACAGATACGCAGTATTTT,CASSDGGWGTDTQYF
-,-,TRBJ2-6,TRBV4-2,TGTGCCAGCAGCCAAAAAGGTAGAGCCCCAAGACCTGGGGCCAACGTCCTGACTTTC,CASSQKGRAPRPGANVLTF
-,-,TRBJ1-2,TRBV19,TGTGCCAGTAGTTTCCAGTCTAACTATGGCTACACCTTC,CASSFQSNYGYTF
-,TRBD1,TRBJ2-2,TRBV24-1,TGTGCCACCAGTGATCCCCGACAGGGATACACCGGGGAGCTGTTTTTT,CATSDPRQGYTGELFF
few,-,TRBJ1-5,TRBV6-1,TGTGCCAGCTCCGAAGGGGGTGGAAGATATGGCAATCAGCCCCAGCATTTT,CASSEGGGRYGNQPQHF
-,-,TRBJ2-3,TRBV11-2,TGTGCCAGCAGCTTACGAAGGGTAGGGCCAGATACGCAGTATTTT,CASSLRRVGPDTQYF
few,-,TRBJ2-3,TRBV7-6,TGTGCCAGCACCACACTTGGTAGCAGGAATACGCAGTATTTT,CASTTLGSRNTQYF
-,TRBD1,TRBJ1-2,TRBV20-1,TGCAGTTCTAGAGATACAGGGGAGGCTAACTATGGCTACACCTTC,CSSRDTGEANYGYTF
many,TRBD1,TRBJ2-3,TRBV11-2,TGTGCCAGCAGCCCACAGGGGGATACGCAGTATTTT,CASSPQGDTQYF